The subject of this entry is one T cell receptor (beta chain). Germline-derived CDR1 and CDR2 are SGHDT and YYEEEE. This CDR3 spans 16 amino acids. Trimming cost V 0 bases and J 4 bases, with 14 bases left between them. Clones were sequenced by immunoSEQ multiplex PCR, and TCRdb holds only the in-frame ones, with some missing. Here the sample spans under 450,000 clones, 90% being singletons. The source of the sample is a study of control samples from healthy donors and cancer patients. Sequencing input: PBMCs. V gene TRBV5-6 combines with J gene TRBJ2-1, with D maybe TRBD2 (5 bases). The clonotype comes from a man aged 35 to 55 with head and neck cancer. CDR3 nucleotide sequence: TGTGCCAGCAGCTTGGCGAGGGCAGGACCGTACAATGAGCAGTTCTTC. Amino acids: CASSLARAGPYNEQFF.